The 27 T cell receptor beta chains listed next were all sequenced from one sample in a study of blood T cell repertoires in COVID-19. The protocol was immunoSEQ multiplex PCR, while the TCRdb copy is restricted to in-frame clones and leaves out a portion. The sample has over 250,000 clones; 75% to 90% are singletons. What was sequenced was peripheral blood. The source of these receptors is a middle-aged woman who had recovered from COVID-19.

The V and J genes are TRBV7-6 and TRBJ1-1, with D unresolved. CDR1 is SGHVS, CDR2 FNYEAQ, per germline. This CDR3 contains 11 residues. Trimming took off 6 bases at V and 6 bases at J, with 8 bases between the two ends. CDR3 DNA: TGTGCCAGCAGGCACGGGGCTGAAGCTTTCTTT. Translating it yields CASRHGAEAFF.

Remarks on this clone: The same CDR3 can be traced to other DNA sequences in this sample. This chain links TRBV18 with TRBJ2-7; a weak D match, TRBD1 (5 bases). Germline CDR1 KGHSH, CDR2 LQKENI. The CDR3 sequence is 14 residues long. Trimming took 0 bases from V and 2 from J, leaving 8 bases between them. Here the CDR3 DNA reads TGTGCCAGCTCACCACCCACAGGTACCTACGAGCAGTACTTC. Translating gives CASSPPTGTYEQYF.

The table lists this clone with a count of one. The chain couples TRBV5-1 to TRBJ2-1; TRBD2 matches at 10 bases. Germline lookup yields CDR1 SGHRS and CDR2 YFSETQ. V gave up 5 bases and J gave up 7 bases; unmatched junction bases: 9. CDR3 length equals 15 residues. DNA of the CDR3: TGCGCCAGCAGTATTAGCGGGGGGTTTGGGAATGAGCAGTTCTTC. Protein product: CASSISGGFGNEQFF.

The chain is built from TRBV30 and TRBJ2-3, with 9 bases lining up with TRBD1. Trimming cost V 8 bases and J 5 bases; bases outside gene matches: 11. The CDR3 sequence is 14 residues long. From germline, CDR1 is GTSNPN and CDR2 SVGIG (reference sequence). The DNA for the CDR3 is TGTGCCCGCCGGGACAGGGTCAGGGTAGATACGCAGTATTTT. It translates to CARRDRVRVDTQYF.

The V gene is TRBV7-6, the J gene TRBJ1-5; no definite D call. Trimming took 5 bases from V and 10 from J, leaving 15 bases between them. The CDR3 extends over 13 amino acids. Germline V gene lookup returns CDR1 SGHVS and CDR2 FNYEAQ. The CDR3 nucleotides read TGTGCCAGCAGCCCCCTACCGCAGGCCCCCCAGCATTTT. Encoded protein: CASSPLPQAPQHF.

The chain has TRBV5-1 and TRBJ2-3; tentative D call: TRBD1 (6 bases). Trimming shortened V by 4 bases and J by 6 bases, and 12 bases separated the two germline ends. Germline lookup yields CDR1 SGHRS and CDR2 YFSETQ. There are 13 residues in the CDR3. This CDR3 reads CASSPTGGDTQYF. The CDR3 nucleotides read TGCGCCAGCAGCCCGACAGGCGGCGATACGCAGTATTTT.

The chain couples TRBV5-6 to TRBJ1-2, with 7 bases identical to TRBD1. The CDR3 consists of 15 residues. Per the germline V gene, CDR1 is SGHDT and CDR2 is YYEEEE. Trimming cost V 4 bases and J 0 bases; bases outside gene matches: 6. The CDR3 nucleotides are TGTGCCAGCAGCCCGGGACAGCCCACTAACTATGGCTACACCTTC. Translating it yields CASSPGQPTNYGYTF.

The chain joins TRBV9 to TRBJ1-1; TRBD1 is a possible D gene (6 bases). Looked up from germline, CDR1 is SGDLS and CDR2 is YYNGEE. The CDR3 contains 15 residues. V gave up 1 base and J gave up 0 bases, with 10 bases separating them. The CDR3 loop reads CASSVQGHMNTEAFF. CDR3 nucleotides: TGTGCCAGCAGCGTACAGGGACACATGAACACTGAAGCTTTCTTT.

This chain links TRBV2 with TRBJ1-5; D might be TRBD1 (6 bases). The CDR3 sequence is 16 residues long. The V gene lost 5 bases and the J gene lost 1 base, with 15 bases spanning the gap. Germline V lookup: CDR1 SNHLY, CDR2 FYNNEI. The CDR3 DNA is TGTGCCAGCAGTCCCACAGGGAGTAAGAGCAATCAGCCCCAGCATTTT. Protein product: CASSPTGSKSNQPQHF.

This chain connects TRBV5-6 to TRBJ2-1, with D perhaps TRBD2 (5 bases). Trimming pared 1 base from V and 13 bases from J, leaving 12 bases between. The CDR3 extends over 12 amino acids. CDR1 is SGHDT and CDR2 is YYEEEE in the germline V gene. CDR3 DNA sequence: TGTGCCAGCAGCTTGCCCCGGGAAAACCAGTTCTTC. It translates to CASSLPRENQFF.

In this sample, this clone turned up once. The genes are TRBV7-9 and TRBJ1-4, with TRBD1 matching over 10 bases. Germline lookup yields CDR1 SEHNR and CDR2 FQNEAQ (reference sequence). The CDR3 loop spans 17 amino acids. J was trimmed by 3 bases and V by 1 base; bases with no gene match: 5. CDR3 amino acids: CASSLDDRGLSNEKLFF. The CDR3 DNA sequence: TGTGCCAGCAGCTTAGATGACAGGGGGCTTTCTAATGAAAAACTGTTTTTT.

The chain has TRBV5-1 and TRBJ1-4; the D gene is possibly TRBD1 (5 bases). V lost 4 bases, J lost 8 bases, and 15 bases lay in between. CDR3 length: 14 amino acids. Germline CDR1 SGHRS, CDR2 YFSETQ. CDR3 amino acids: CASSRDSGSEKLFF. The CDR3 nucleotides are TGCGCCAGCAGCCGGGACTCGGGGAGCGAAAAACTGTTTTTT.

This clone was detected only a few times. The rearrangement links TRBV6-5 to TRBJ1-5; the D gene is possibly TRBD1 (6 bases). The CDR3 is 14 amino acids. CDR1 is MNHEY and CDR2 is SVGAGI in the germline V gene. Between the trimmed V and J ends, which lost 6 bases and 0 bases, there was a span of 9 bases. The CDR3 protein is CASRTGNSNQPQHF. The CDR3 DNA is TGTGCCAGCAGAACAGGGAATAGCAATCAGCCCCAGCATTTT.

This chain joins TRBV11-2 and TRBJ1-1, with 8 bases matching TRBD1. Germline V gene lookup returns CDR1 SGHAT and CDR2 FQNNGV. The CDR3 covers 14 residues. J was trimmed by 2 bases and V by 5 bases; bases with no gene match: 4. The CDR3 sequence is CASSRTGTNTEAFF. For the CDR3, the DNA is TGTGCCAGCAGCCGGACAGGGACCAACACTGAAGCTTTCTTT.

This clone has only one observation. This chain uses TRBV6-5 with TRBJ1-5; TRBD1 agrees at 12 bases. J lost 7 bases, V lost 7 bases, and 2 bases had no gene match. Germline V gives CDR1 MNHEY, CDR2 SVGAGI. This CDR3 comprises 13 residues. The CDR3 sequence: CASKGTGGQPQHF. The DNA of the CDR3 is TGTGCCAGCAAGGGGACAGGGGGCCAGCCCCAGCATTTT.

This sequence joins TRBV2 and TRBJ2-7; 7 bases fit TRBD2. In germline, CDR1 is SNHLY, CDR2 FYNNEI. J gave up 0 bases and V 6 bases, and 8 bases lay outside the gene matches. The CDR3 runs to 15 residues. CDR3 residues: CASRPMGGVSYEQYF. CDR3 DNA: TGTGCCAGCAGGCCCATGGGGGGGGTCTCCTACGAGCAGTACTTC.

This clone was observed a handful of times. V is TRBV7-6 and J is TRBJ1-2, with D possibly matching TRBD1 (6 bases). Trimming left V 4 bases short and J 8 bases short, with 17 bases between. Germline CDR1 reads SGHVS; CDR2 reads FNYEAQ. This CDR3 has 14 residues. CDR3 coding DNA: TGTGCCAGCAGCTCCGCGTACAGGGCAGGGGGCTACACCTTC. It is translated as CASSSAYRAGGYTF. Full variable domain (remainder filled in from reference TRBV7-6 and TRBJ1-2): GAGVSQSPRYKVTKRGQDVALRCDPISGHVSLYWYRQALGQGPEFLTYFNYEAQQDKSGLPNDRFSAERPEGSISTLTIQRTEQRDSAMYRCASSSAYRAGGYTFGSGTRLTVV.

The V and J genes are TRBV5-4 and TRBJ2-3, with D tentatively TRBD1 (6 bases). From germline, CDR1 is SGHNT and CDR2 YYREEE (reference sequence). Between the trimmed V and J ends, which lost 6 bases and 2 bases, there was a span of 19 bases. This CDR3 region has 16 residues. Written as DNA, the CDR3 is TGTGCCAGCACACGCCGGGCCCAGGGGTACACAGATACGCAGTATTTT. Its translation: CASTRRAQGYTDTQYF.

The J gene is TRBJ1-1, the V gene TRBV10-1, with D possibly being TRBD1 (5 bases). CDR3 size: 15 residues. Germline V gives CDR1 WNHNN, CDR2 SYGVQD (reference sequence). The V end was cut by 2 bases, the J end by 1 base, with 11 bases between. The CDR3 sequence is CASSEQPGGNTEAFF. CDR3 bases: TGCGCCAGCAGTGAGCAACCGGGGGGGAACACTGAAGCTTTCTTT.

This clone has more than one count but fewer than ten. This chain uses TRBV7-9 with TRBJ1-6, with 12 bases identical to TRBD1. Germline trimming cut 5 bases from V and 10 bases from J; bases unmatched to any gene: 0. Germline V gives CDR1 SEHNR, CDR2 FQNEAQ (reference sequence). The CDR3 runs 13 residues. CDR3 DNA: TGTGCCAGCAGCGGGACAGGGGGCTCACCCCTCCACTTT. It specifies CASSGTGGSPLHF.

The rearrangement links TRBV30 to TRBJ1-5; 8 nucleotides match TRBD1. V lost 2 bases to trimming and J lost 6 bases; unmatched junction nucleotides: 9. Germline values: CDR1 GTSNPN, CDR2 SVGIG (reference sequence). This CDR3 contains 15 residues. CDR3 amino acids: CAWSRRTGKGQPQHF. Written as DNA, the CDR3 is TGTGCCTGGAGTAGGAGGACAGGGAAGGGTCAGCCCCAGCATTTT.

The chain links TRBV19 to TRBJ1-1; the D gene is possibly TRBD1 (5 bases). CDR3 length: 13 amino acids. In germline, CDR1 is LNHDA, CDR2 SQIVND (reference sequence). V shed 3 bases and J shed 6 bases, with 11 bases lying between them. In DNA form, the CDR3 reads TGTGCCAGTAGTATGGGCAGGGAAGCTGAAGCTTTCTTT. This codes for CASSMGREAEAFF.

The gene calls are TRBV24-1 and TRBJ2-2, with 10 positions matching TRBD1. The CDR3 spans 16 residues. The V segment lost 3 bases and the J segment 5 bases; nucleotides outside the gene matches: 5. Germline CDR1 reads KGHDR; CDR2 reads SFDVKD. The DNA of the CDR3 is TGTGCCACCAGTGATCCGGGGACAGGGGAGACCGGGGAGCTGTTTTTT. It is translated as CATSDPGTGETGELFF.

The chain joins TRBV10-3 to TRBJ2-7, with 7 bases aligning to TRBD2. Trimming took 7 bases from V and 7 from J; bases not matched to a gene: 10. Per germline, CDR1 ENHRY and CDR2 SYGVKD. The CDR3 loop spans 13 amino acids. In DNA form, the CDR3 reads TGTGCCATCAAGGAGGCGGGGGTACGGGAGCAGTACTTC. It is translated as CAIKEAGVREQYF.

The rearrangement joins TRBV10-2 to TRBJ1-1; 7 positions agree with TRBD1. The CDR3 sequence is 15 residues long. V lost 6 bases to trimming and J lost 5 bases; unmatched junction nucleotides: 12. Germline-derived CDR1 and CDR2 are WSHSY and SAAADI. The CDR3 loop is CASRAREGAGTEAFF. CDR3 nucleotide sequence: TGCGCCAGCAGGGCTCGAGAGGGGGCAGGGACTGAAGCTTTCTTT.

The chain uses TRBV2 and TRBJ2-1; no definite D call. This CDR3 comprises 14 residues. V was trimmed by 8 bases and J by 9 bases, leaving 20 bases between them. Germline V gene sequence: CDR1 SNHLY, CDR2 FYNNEI. This CDR3 is CASALVSLLTEQFF. For the CDR3, the DNA is TGTGCCAGCGCCCTCGTGAGCCTTTTAACTGAGCAGTTCTTC.

This sequence joins TRBV18 and TRBJ1-6, with D unclear. CDR3 length: 13 residues. Germline CDR1 KGHSH, CDR2 LQKENI. The ends were cut back, 5 bases at V and 6 bases at J, with 8 bases in the middle. The DNA of the CDR3 is TGTGCCAGCTCAGGGCGGGTTAATTCACCCCTCCACTTT. Translating it yields CASSGRVNSPLHF.